The source of this TCR beta chain is a study of OX40 agonist ivuxolimab in advanced cancers. About the research overall: The patients' treatment was ivuxolimab, an agonistic anti-OX40 (CD134) antibody. Three patients, one with hepatocellular carcinoma and two with cutaneous melanoma, achieved partial responses.

Clones were sequenced by immunoSEQ multiplex PCR, and TCRdb holds only the in-frame ones, with some missing. This table has 58,000 or so clones, approximately 83% appearing once. As to this clone: Its specificity is not known.

Germline CDR1 SNHLY, CDR2 FYNNEI. This CDR3 spans 15 amino acids. After removal of 8 bases from V and 3 bases from J, the junction contained 11 bases not matched to a gene. The study, taken as a whole, reports: Among T cells, CD8+ cells averaged more expanded clones than CD4+ cells.

The source material was CD4+ or CD8+ T cells sorted from blood, sampled in a trial of the OX40 agonist ivuxolimab. The chain carries TRBV2 and TRBJ2-7, with 9 positions matching TRBD1. The sequence derives from an adult with an advanced solid tumor such as melanoma, head and neck, liver or kidney cancer. The DNA for the CDR3 is TGTGCCAGCTTACCATCCGGGACAGGGTTCTACGAGCAGTACTTC. This codes for CASLPSGTGFYEQYF.